The present T cell receptor (beta chain) was sequenced within a study of blood T cell repertoires in COVID-19. Seattle cases were enrolled at active infection and followed longitudinally. Method: immunoSEQ multiplex PCR; TCRdb's copy keeps in-frame clones and lacks some. The sample carries about 270,000 clones, 75% to 90% recorded once. The CDR3 has 13 amino acids. Germline V lookup: CDR1 KGHDR, CDR2 SFDVKD. With V trimmed by 4 bases and J by 7 bases, 4 bases remained unmatched. Sequenced: peripheral blood. The rearrangement uses TRBV24-1 and TRBJ1-1; 8 nucleotides agree with TRBD1. The sequence was collected from a woman in her seventies with COVID-19, enrolled during active disease. The CDR3 here is CATSDRDRFEAFF. The CDR3 nucleotides read TGTGCCACCAGTGACCGGGACAGGTTTGAAGCTTTCTTT.